These 20 T cell receptor beta chains share one sample of origin, sequenced in a study of cytomegalovirus exposure and HLA in healthy donors (dated by TCRdb to 2016 to 2017). Library construction relied on the immunoSEQ multiplex PCR assay. For the multiplex PCR, a mixture combining 60 forward primers for TCR Vbeta segments and 13 reverse primers for TCR Jbeta segments was used. TCRdb limited this immuneACCESS table to in-frame rearrangements with V and J called. A share of clones is missing; checked studies link under half to unresolved V genes, and the rest is unexplained. Here the sample has about 200,000 clones; 82% occur a single time. About 2.6% of the sample goes to the ten largest clones. Sequenced sample: PBMCs. The receptors originated from a woman aged 35 to 49 in good health and CMV-seronegative.

This chain joins TRBV19 and TRBJ2-7; 7 bases line up with TRBD1. The germline V gene encodes CDR1 LNHDA and CDR2 SQIVND (reference sequence). The CDR3 contains 13 residues. V lost 6 bases to trimming and J lost 3 bases; unmatched junction nucleotides: 5. The CDR3 region is CASSNGQDYEQYF. The CDR3 nucleotides read TGTGCCAGTAGCAACGGACAGGACTACGAGCAGTACTTC.

The chain couples TRBV11-3 to TRBJ2-1, with D possibly matching TRBD1 (6 bases). This CDR3 contains 14 residues. The V and J ends lost 1 base and 2 bases respectively, with 6 bases between them. CDR1 and CDR2 (germline): SGHNT, YENEEA. As DNA, the CDR3 is TGTGCCAGCAGCTTAGGACAGGCCTACAATGAGCAGTTCTTC. This sequence encodes CASSLGQAYNEQFF.

The V call is TRBV19, the J call TRBJ1-2; no clear D. Germline V gene data show CDR1 as LNHDA and CDR2 as SQIVND (reference sequence). This CDR3 has 14 residues. V was clipped by 1 base and J by 2 bases, with 8 bases between them. The CDR3 DNA follows: TGTGCCAGTAGTATAGCAGGCAGGAACTATGGCTACACCTTC. Translation gives CASSIAGRNYGYTF.

The chain recombines TRBV10-2 with TRBJ2-7; 8 bases match TRBD1. Trimming cost V 6 bases and J 3 bases; bases outside gene matches: 7. Germline lookup yields CDR1 WSHSY and CDR2 SAAADI. This CDR3 comprises 14 residues. The CDR3 reads CASRTGGSVYEQYF. The CDR3 DNA sequence: TGCGCCAGCAGAACAGGGGGGAGTGTCTACGAGCAGTACTTC.

The chain uses TRBV19 and TRBJ1-5; the D gene is possibly TRBD1 (5 bases). The V gene's germline CDR1 is LNHDA and CDR2 SQIVND (reference sequence). CDR3 size: 13 residues. Trimming shortened V by 5 bases and J by 4 bases, and 9 bases separated the two germline ends. CDR3 nucleotides: TGTGCCAGTAGTTGGGGCGCGAATCAGCCCCAGCATTTT. It translates to CASSWGANQPQHF.

This clone has more than one count but fewer than ten. One end of the junction varies from germline; a read error may be responsible. V and J are TRBV7-9 and TRBJ2-3, with 9 bases lining up with TRBD2. The germline V gene encodes CDR1 SEHNR and CDR2 FQNEAQ (reference sequence). The CDR3 runs 18 residues. The CDR3 nucleotides are TGTTCCAGCAGCTTAGAAGGGGGGAGACTAGCGGCCTCCAATACGCAGTATTTT. Its protein is CSSSLEGGRLAASNTQYF. The variable domain in full, completed from reference TRBV7-9 and TRBJ2-3, reads DTGVSQNPRHKITKRGQNVTFRCDPISEHNRLYWYRQTLGQGPEFLTYFQNEAQLEKSRLLSDRFSAERPKGSFSTLEIQRTEQGDSAMYLCSSSLEGGRLAASNTQYFGPGTRLTVL.

This chain joins TRBV25-1 and TRBJ2-1; D call uncertain. CDR1 and CDR2 from the germline V gene are MGHDK and SYGVNS. CDR3 length: 16 residues. Trimming cost V 2 bases and J 0 bases, with 11 bases left between them. The CDR3 nucleotides read TGTGCCAGCAGTGAAGCCAGGTGGGTCTCCTACAATGAGCAGTTCTTC. Translating gives CASSEARWVSYNEQFF.

V gene TRBV5-1 combines with J gene TRBJ2-5; 7 positions agree with TRBD2. The J call is in doubt because the DNA end fits TRBJ2-7 better. The CDR3 extends over 15 amino acids. Germline V gene sequence: CDR1 SGHRS, CDR2 YFSETQ. CDR3 residues: CASSLDASGPYEQYF. DNA for the CDR3: TGCGCCAGCAGCTTGGACGCTAGCGGACCCTACGAGCAGTACTTC.

The chain links TRBV11-2 to TRBJ2-7, with 8 bases matching TRBD1. J gave up 3 bases and V 6 bases, and 10 bases lay outside the gene matches. CDR1 SGHAT and CDR2 FQNNGV come from the germline V gene. The CDR3 loop spans 15 amino acids. In DNA form, the CDR3 reads TGTGCCAGCAGTTACGAGACAGGGGTGGGCTACGAGCAGTACTTC. It translates to CASSYETGVGYEQYF.

V is TRBV5-1 and J is TRBJ2-5; TRBD2 matches at 10 bases. V lost 0 bases, J lost 5 bases, and 7 bases stayed unmatched. The CDR3 consists of 16 residues. Germline V gives CDR1 SGHRS, CDR2 YFSETQ. The CDR3 region has the DNA TGCGCCAGCAGCTTGGTACATAATAGCGGGAGGGAGACCCAGTACTTC. Its translation: CASSLVHNSGRETQYF.

This clone was recorded only once. This chain joins TRBV5-1 and TRBJ2-7; 9 nucleotides agree with TRBD2. Germline CDR1 reads SGHRS; CDR2 reads YFSETQ. After removal of 0 bases from V and 3 bases from J, the junction contained 7 bases not matched to a gene. The CDR3 has 16 residues. The CDR3 protein is CASSLGGSGSFYEQYF. DNA for the CDR3: TGCGCCAGCAGCTTGGGGGGTAGCGGGAGTTTCTACGAGCAGTACTTC. Full variable domain (outside the CDR3, taken from reference TRBV5-1 and TRBJ2-7): KAGVTQTPRYLIKTRGQQVTLSCSPISGHRSVSWYQQTPGQGLQFLFEYFSETQRNKGNFPGRFSGRQFSNSRSEMNVSTLELGDSALYLCASSLGGSGSFYEQYFGPGTRLTVT.

This chain uses TRBV9 with TRBJ2-5; TRBD1 is a possible D gene (6 bases). The end of the DNA is better explained by TRBJ2-7, so the J call may be wrong. CDR3 length equals 14 residues. Germline values: CDR1 SGDLS, CDR2 YYNGEE. The DNA for the CDR3 is TGTGCCAGCAGCCCACGACAGGACTCCTACGAGCAGTACTTC. Encoded protein: CASSPRQDSYEQYF.

This clone has a single count. The chain recombines TRBV6-6 with TRBJ2-5; D might be TRBD1 (5 bases). There are 15 residues in the CDR3. Germline CDR1 reads MNHNY; CDR2 reads SVGAGI (reference sequence). The germline V and J ends were trimmed by 1 base and 1 base, with 10 bases remaining between them. The CDR3 nucleotides read TGTGCCAGCAGTTACTACGGCAGGGCCCAAGAGACCCAGTACTTC. It encodes CASSYYGRAQETQYF.

V is TRBV6-5 and J is TRBJ1-2; D is perhaps TRBD1 (6 bases). Between the trimmed V and J ends, which lost 2 bases and 7 bases, there was a span of 17 bases. The CDR3 covers 15 residues. Germline lookup yields CDR1 MNHEY and CDR2 SVGAGI. The DNA of the CDR3 is TGTGCCAGCAGTTACAGCCAGGGGTCGGGTTCTGGCTACACCTTC. Amino acids: CASSYSQGSGSGYTF.

This clone was picked up one time. The chain uses TRBV28 and TRBJ2-1, with 8 bases identical to TRBD1. CDR1 and CDR2 from the germline V gene are MDHEN and SYDVKM. Trimming took 4 bases from V and 6 from J; bases not matched to a gene: 17. The length of the CDR3 is 18 residues. DNA of the CDR3: TGTGCCAGCAGTTCCCTGGGCTCTCCGGGACAGGCCTTCAATGAGCAGTTCTTC. Its translation: CASSSLGSPGQAFNEQFF.

The chain combines TRBV6-1 with TRBJ2-2; D gene uncertain. V was cut by 0 bases and J by 6 bases, with 5 bases left in between. The CDR3 runs 13 residues. From germline, CDR1 is MNHNS and CDR2 SASEGT. Here the CDR3 reads CASSEAYPGELFF. The CDR3 coding sequence is TGTGCCAGCAGTGAAGCCTACCCCGGGGAGCTGTTTTTT.

CDR3: CASSPVRPRGNEQFF. The DNA of the CDR3 is TGTGCCAGCAGCCCAGTCAGACCGCGGGGCAATGAGCAGTTCTTC. The chain links TRBV6-5 to TRBJ2-1; D might be TRBD2 (6 bases). From germline, CDR1 is MNHEY and CDR2 SVGAGI. There are 15 residues in the CDR3. V was cut by 6 bases and J by 6 bases, with 18 bases left in between.

This rearrangement joins TRBV9 to TRBJ2-7, with 8 positions matching TRBD2. The CDR3 spans 14 residues. With V trimmed by 3 bases and J by 1 base, 3 bases remained unmatched. Germline V gene data show CDR1 as SGDLS and CDR2 as YYNGEE. The chain's CDR3 is CASSAAGESYEQYF. The CDR3 DNA reads TGTGCCAGCAGCGCAGCGGGAGAGTCCTACGAGCAGTACTTC.

This rearrangement joins TRBV9 to TRBJ2-2, with D possibly TRBD2 on 6 matching bases. The CDR3 spans 15 residues. V shed 4 bases and J shed 5 bases, with 15 bases lying between them. CDR1 is SGDLS, CDR2 YYNGEE, per germline. The chain's CDR3 is CASSSFGSSTGELFF. Written as DNA, the CDR3 is TGTGCCAGCAGCTCCTTCGGGAGTTCAACCGGGGAGCTGTTTTTT. Full variable domain (rest looked up from reference TRBV9 and TRBJ2-2): DSGVTQTPKHLITATGQRVTLRCSPRSGDLSVYWYQQSLDQGLQFLIQYYNGEERAKGNILERFSAQQFPDLHSELNLSSLELGDSALYFCASSSFGSSTGELFFGEGSRLTVL.

The chain is built from TRBV7-2 and TRBJ2-3, with D possibly TRBD2 on 5 matching bases. Germline loops: CDR1 SGHTA, CDR2 FQGNSA. The length of the CDR3 is 17 residues. The ends were cut back, 1 base at V and 8 bases at J, with 22 bases in the middle. The CDR3 spells CASSLGVPTSIQATQYF. CDR3 nucleotides: TGTGCCAGCAGCTTAGGGGTCCCTACTAGTATCCAGGCTACGCAGTATTTT.